Listed here are 9 T cell receptor beta chains from one sample, sequenced in a study of low-dose radiotherapy and immunotherapy resistance in tumors. With TRAV- and TRBV-specific primers, first-strand cDNA was made, covering the alpha and beta chains. It was with a constant-region primer and a V-primer adapter that TCRs were amplified over around 20 PCR cycles. TCRdb re-analysed the reads in MiXCR, keeping a single row per CDR3 protein. The sample includes 7,500 to 9,000 distinct CDR3 sequences, almost 70% of them seen just once. Source of these receptors: a human donor with advanced metastatic prostate, ovarian, gallbladder or colorectal cancer (not recorded which). This table probably holds off-target reads from a library built for another chain.

The chain carries TRBV15 and TRBJ1-1, with TRBD1 as a possible D gene (5 bases). V lost 1 base, J lost 1 base, and 10 bases lay in between. This CDR3 is 15 amino acids long. Germline CDR1 reads LNHNV; CDR2 reads YYDKDF (reference sequence). CDR3 sequence reads: CATSRGLGQNTEAFF. The CDR3 coding sequence is TGTGCCACCAGCAGAGGCCTAGGACAGAACACTGAAGCTTTCTTT.

The chain recombines TRBV5-1 with TRBJ2-2; tentatively, D is TRBD1 or TRBD2 (5 bases each). Germline V gene sequence: CDR1 SGHRS, CDR2 YFSETQ. Deletions cut 2 bases from V and 4 bases from J, with 9 bases between. CDR3 length: 14 amino acids. The CDR3 region has the DNA TGCGCCAGCAGCTTCGAGGGGTTCACCGGGGAGCTGTTTTTT. It encodes CASSFEGFTGELFF.

The rearrangement links TRBV13 to TRBJ1-4; 9 bases agree with TRBD1. CDR1 and CDR2 (germline): PRHDT, FYEKMQ (reference sequence). Trimming removed 5 bases from V and 7 bases from J; junction bases left unmatched: 5. The CDR3 is made up of 14 amino acids. DNA for the CDR3: TGTGCCAGCAGCGCCGGGACAGGGCTTGAAAAACTGTTTTTT. Translation gives CASSAGTGLEKLFF. The complete variable domain, with remaining parts taken from reference TRBV13 and TRBJ1-4, reads AAGVIQSPRHLIKEKRETATLKCYPIPRHDTVYWYQQGPGQDPQFLISFYEKMQSDKGSIPDRFSAQQFSDYHSELNMSSLELGDSALYFCASSAGTGLEKLFFGSGTQLSVL.

J is TRBJ2-2 and V is TRBV2; 9 positions match TRBD1. J lost 7 bases, V lost 2 bases, and 8 bases had no gene match. The CDR3 spans 16 residues. Germline CDR1 is SNHLY and CDR2 is FYNNEI. CDR3 DNA: TGTGCCAGCAGTGAAAGGGGGACAGGGATTGGCGGGGAGCTGTTTTTT. This encodes CASSERGTGIGGELFF.

The chain carries TRBV19 and TRBJ1-2; a weak D match, TRBD1 (5 bases). This CDR3 is 14 amino acids long. The V end was cut by 10 bases, the J end by 2 bases, with 17 bases between. Germline CDR1 reads LNHDA; CDR2 reads SQIVND (reference sequence). The CDR3 sequence: CATNPGGTNYGYTF. Here the CDR3 DNA reads TGTGCCACTAATCCAGGAGGGACCAACTATGGCTACACCTTC.

The gene calls are TRBV3-1 and TRBJ2-7; TRBD1 might be the D (6 bases). Trimming took off 1 base at V and 6 bases at J, with 13 bases between the two ends. The V gene's germline CDR1 is LGHDT and CDR2 YNNKEL (reference sequence). This CDR3 comprises 14 residues. CDR3 residues: CASSQGTTGLEQYF. The CDR3 nucleotides are TGTGCCAGCAGCCAAGGAACTACAGGGCTCGAGCAGTACTTC.

On this clonotype: At one of its ends the junction is not consistent with the germline gene, which may arise from a read error. The rearrangement uses TRBV30 and TRBJ2-3; TRBD2 is a possible D gene (7 bases). Per the germline V gene, CDR1 is GTSNPN and CDR2 is SVGIG (reference sequence). CDR3 length equals 11 residues. The CDR3 DNA follows: TGTGCCTGGGGGGGGGCCGTCGCTCTCTTTTTT. Residues: CAWGGAVALFF.

The V gene is TRBV5-1, the J gene TRBJ2-2; 7 nucleotides line up with TRBD2. V lost 2 bases to trimming and J lost 5 bases; unmatched junction nucleotides: 3. CDR3 length: 14 residues. Germline lookup yields CDR1 SGHRS and CDR2 YFSETQ. The CDR3 region has the DNA TGCGCCAGCAGCTTTCTAGCGGAAACCGGGGAGCTGTTTTTT. Protein sequence: CASSFLAETGELFF.

This clonotype showed up just once. The chain couples TRBV2 to TRBJ2-2; D is perhaps TRBD2 (6 bases). V was pared by 4 bases and J by 1 base, with 10 bases between. CDR1 is SNHLY, CDR2 FYNNEI, per germline. This CDR3 has 15 residues. Here the CDR3 DNA reads TGTGCCAGCAGTGGGGCGGGGAGGAACACCGGGGAGCTGTTTTTT. Amino acid sequence: CASSGAGRNTGELFF.